Listed below are T cell receptor beta chains from one sample, sequenced in a study of CD8+CD57+ T cells in acquired aplastic anemia. TCRdb re-called the reads with MiXCR, one entry per CDR3 protein. The data hold hundreds of thousands of distinct CDR3 sequences, with 55% to 75% observed a single time. The sample was sorted CD4+, CD8+, or CD8+CD57+ T cells (not recorded which) from PBMCs. These receptors all come from a human donor in good health, serving as a control. CDR3s include the opening cysteine and the closing phenylalanine or tryptophan. The D gene is left open where the match is weak. The size field is filled for only some rows; it gives once, few, many or a size class.

j_call clone_size d_call v_call cdr3_aa cdr3_nt
TRBJ1-5 NA TRBD1 TRBV10-3 CAISGQGIRQPQHF TGTGCCATCAGCGGACAGGGGATTAGGCAGCCCCAGCATTTT
TRBJ2-5 once NA TRBV27 CASRRGAEETQYF TGTGCCAGCAGACGGGGGGCCGAAGAGACCCAGTACTTC
TRBJ1-2 NA NA TRBV5-6 CASSLKTNYGCTF TGTGCCAGCAGCTTGAAAACTAACTATGGCTGCACCTTC
TRBJ2-3 many NA TRBV19 CASSIGGGTDTQYF TGTGCCAGTAGTATTGGGGGTGGCACAGATACGCAGTATTTT
TRBJ1-5 many NA TRBV7-2 CASSRNSNQPQHF TGTGCCAGCAGTCGTAATAGCAATCAGCCCCAGCATTTT
TRBJ1-3 NA NA TRBV7-6 CASSLAVGAAPGSTIYF TGTGCCAGCAGCTTAGCAGTCGGGGCGGCCCCTGGAAGCACCATATATTTT
TRBJ2-1 NA NA TRBV7-2 CASSLGGSQYNEQFF TGCGCCAGCAGCCTGGGTGGGTCCCAGTACAATGAGCAGTTCTTC
TRBJ1-2 NA NA TRBV7-2 CASSLRRAHSHGYTF TGTGCCAGCAGCTTACGACGGGCGCACAGTCATGGCTACACCTTC
TRBJ1-2 NA NA TRBV5-8 CASNLGQTGGGYTF TGTGCCAGCAACTTGGGGCAGACCGGGGGTGGCTACACCTTC
TRBJ1-5 NA NA TRBV9 CASSEGGGGAYREHF TGTGCCAGCAGCGAAGGCGGCGGGGGCGCCTACCGGGAGCATTTT
TRBJ1-1 NA TRBD1 TRBV7-8 CASSDRGRDTPVAFF TGTGCCAGCAGCGACAGGGGCAGGGACACCCCAGTAGCTTTCTTT
TRBJ2-2 once NA TRBV9 CASSGHTYTPPLLFF TGTGCCAGCAGCGGGCACACTTACACCCCTCCACTTTTGTTTTTT
TRBJ2-1 many NA TRBV6-2/TRBV6-3 CASTRSSYNEQFF TGTGCCAGCACCAGGTCGTCCTACAATGAGCAGTTCTTC